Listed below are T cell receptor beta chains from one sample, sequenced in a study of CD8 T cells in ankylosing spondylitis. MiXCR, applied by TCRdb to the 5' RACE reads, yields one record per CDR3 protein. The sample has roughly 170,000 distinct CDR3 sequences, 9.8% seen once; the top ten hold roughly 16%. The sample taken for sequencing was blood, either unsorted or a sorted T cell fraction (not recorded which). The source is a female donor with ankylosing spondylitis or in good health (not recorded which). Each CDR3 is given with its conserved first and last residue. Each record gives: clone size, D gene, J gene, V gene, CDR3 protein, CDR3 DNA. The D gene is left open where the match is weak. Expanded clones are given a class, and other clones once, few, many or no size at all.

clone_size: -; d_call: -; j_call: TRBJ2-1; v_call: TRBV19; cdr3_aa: CASSISGTNEQFF; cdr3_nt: TGTGCCAGTAGTATTTCCGGGACAAATGAGCAGTTCTTC
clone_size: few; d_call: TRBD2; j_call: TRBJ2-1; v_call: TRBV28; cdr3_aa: CASSFGREGNEQFF; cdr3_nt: TGTGCCAGCTCCTTTGGGCGGGAGGGCAACGAGCAGTTCTTC
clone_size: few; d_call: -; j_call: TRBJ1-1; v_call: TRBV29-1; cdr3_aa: CSVSGGFEAFF; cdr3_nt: TGCAGCGTTTCGGGCGGCTTTGAAGCTTTCTTT
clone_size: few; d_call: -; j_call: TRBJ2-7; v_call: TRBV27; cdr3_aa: CASSYGQYYEQYF; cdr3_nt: TGTGCCAGCAGTTACGGACAGTACTACGAGCAGTACTTC
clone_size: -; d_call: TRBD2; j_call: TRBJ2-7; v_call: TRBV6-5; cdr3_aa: CATGTSGYEQYF; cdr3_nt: TGTGCCACTGGGACTAGCGGGTACGAGCAGTACTTC
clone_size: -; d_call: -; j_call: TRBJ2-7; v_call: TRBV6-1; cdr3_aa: CASSTRLHPYEQYF; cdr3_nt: TGTGCCAGCTCGACTCGGCTTCATCCCTACGAGCAGTACTTC
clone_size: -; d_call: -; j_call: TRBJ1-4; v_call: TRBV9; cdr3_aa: CASSEGWGELFF; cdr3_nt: TGTGCCAGCAGCGAGGGCTGGGGGGAACTGTTTTTT
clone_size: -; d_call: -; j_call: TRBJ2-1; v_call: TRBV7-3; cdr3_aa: CASSLPRDPDLHNEQFF; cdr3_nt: TGTGCCAGCAGCTTGCCCCGTGATCCGGACCTTCACAATGAGCAGTTCTTC
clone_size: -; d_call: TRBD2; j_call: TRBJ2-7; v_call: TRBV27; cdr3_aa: CASSPKRETYYEQYF; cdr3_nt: TGTGCCAGCAGTCCCAAGCGGGAGACCTACTACGAGCAGTACTTC
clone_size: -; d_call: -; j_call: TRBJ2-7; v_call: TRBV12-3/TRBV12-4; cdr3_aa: CASSLKGIYEQYF; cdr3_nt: TGTGCCAGCAGTTTAAAGGGGATCTACGAGCAGTACTTC
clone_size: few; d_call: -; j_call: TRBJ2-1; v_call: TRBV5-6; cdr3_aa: CASSLRTDYNEQFF; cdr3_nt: TGTGCCAGCAGCTTACGGACAGACTACAATGAGCAGTTCTTC
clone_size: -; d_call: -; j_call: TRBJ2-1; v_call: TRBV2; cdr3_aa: CASSDGQGHYNEQFF; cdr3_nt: TGTGCCAGCAGTGACGGGCAGGGGCACTACAATGAGCAGTTCTTC
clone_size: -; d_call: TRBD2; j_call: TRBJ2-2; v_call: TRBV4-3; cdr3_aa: CASSRGLAVNTRELFF; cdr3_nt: TGCGCCAGCAGCCGAGGACTAGCGGTAAACACCAGGGAGCTGTTTTTT
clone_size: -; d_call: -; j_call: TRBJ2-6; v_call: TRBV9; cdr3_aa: CASSSRTDHIFPGANVLTF; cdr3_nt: TGTGCCAGCAGCTCCCGGACAGATCACATTTTTCCTGGGGCCAACGTCCTGACTTTC
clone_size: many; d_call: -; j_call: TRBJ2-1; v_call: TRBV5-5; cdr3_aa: CASKLRDLYNEQFF; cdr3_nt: TGTGCCAGCAAATTGAGGGACTTATACAATGAGCAGTTCTTC
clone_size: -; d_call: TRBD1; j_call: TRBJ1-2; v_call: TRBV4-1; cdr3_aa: CASSQGQGTGGGYTF; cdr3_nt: TGCGCCAGCAGCCAAGGACAGGGAACCGGGGGTGGCTACACCTTC